This T cell receptor (beta chain) is from a study of shared clonotypes between healthy human individuals. Study-wide results and limits: An expected dependence of interdonor clonotype sharing on sequencing depth was noted.

Assay used: immunoSEQ multiplex PCR; TCRdb lists only in-frame clones, some missing. The sample has some 2.1 million clones; roughly 94% are singletons. Concerning this clone: What it binds is not known.

The sequence derives from a young man in good health. Material for sequencing was naive CD4+ T cells sorted from blood. Documented subset: CD45RA+ positively selected.

CDR3 sequence: CTSSPRTSRCKDTQYF. The CDR3 DNA follows: TGCACCAGCAGCCCCCGGACTAGCAGGTGCAAGGATACGCAGTATTTT. The chain combines TRBV1 with TRBJ2-3; the D segment call TRBD2 is taken from the table without a DNA check. TRBV1 is shown as a pseudogene. The CDR3 contains 16 residues.